This T cell receptor (beta chain) was captured by sequencing in a study of identical twins. This clonotype was picked up many times. Its target is not known. The V and J ends lost 1 base and 4 bases respectively, with 16 bases between them. Germline loops: CDR1 LGHDT, CDR2 YNNKEL (reference sequence). CDR3 length equals 16 residues. TCRdb passed the 5' RACE reads through MiXCR, listing each CDR3 protein once. The profile shows about 570,000 distinct CDR3 sequences, around 9.6% of them singletons. Notes on the study in general: Cord blood beta clonotypes present at high abundance carried fewer insertions; no such pattern appeared in memory repertoires. Cross-sectional statistical analysis was relied on for the conclusions, without the same donors being followed.

The same data also went into a second study, on yellow fever vaccine responses in identical twins.

The clonotype originates from a young woman in good health. This rearrangement joins TRBV3-1 to TRBJ2-5; D is unresolved. Sample: PBMCs. This CDR3 reads CASSQGRSDKRETQYF. DNA for the CDR3: TGTGCCAGCAGCCAAGGTCGCTCCGACAAAAGAGAGACCCAGTACTTC.